The clone carrying this T cell receptor (beta chain) was counted a single time. CDR1 is SSHAT and CDR2 is FNYEAQ in the germline V gene (reference sequence). This CDR3 has 15 amino acids. The V gene end was trimmed by 6 bases and the J gene end by 7 bases; junction bases not matched to a gene: 9. This entry is derived from a study of blood T cell repertoires in COVID-19. Turning to the study itself: Acute and convalescent COVID-19 specimens originated in the United States, Italy and Spain.

Here immunoSEQ multiplex PCR was the method, and the copy in TCRdb shows in-frame clones only, minus some. The sample has a few hundred thousand clones, roughly 89% seen once; the top ten hold 8.5% to 10%. Material for sequencing was PBMCs or T cells enriched from blood (not recorded which). This sequence originates from a woman in her late teens or twenties who had recovered from COVID-19. The chain is built from TRBV7-7 and TRBJ2-1; 10 bases fit TRBD2. The CDR3 spells CASSPTSGNGNEQFF. CDR3 DNA: TGTGCCAGCAGTCCAACTAGCGGGAACGGAAATGAGCAGTTCTTC.